Presented here are 29 T cell receptor beta chains from one specimen sequenced in a study of T cells after posttransplantation cyclophosphamide. Treatment was busulfan-fludarabine conditioning, a marrow graft, and cyclophosphamide on days +3 and +4. TCRdb's table, derived via immunoSEQ multiplex PCR, lists solely in-frame clones and lacks some. The sample includes tens of thousands of clones, about 77% of them seen just once. The sequencing used CD4+ T cells sorted from blood, collected 1903 days after a stem cell transplant with posttransplant cyclophosphamide. These receptors came from a female patient between 35 and 55 years old who received an allogeneic stem cell transplant from a related donor, was CMV-positive, and had no GVHD. These T cells may partly come from the graft donor.

The rearrangement uses TRBV28 and TRBJ1-1, with 7 nucleotides matching TRBD1. The V gene's germline CDR1 is MDHEN and CDR2 SYDVKM. The CDR3 covers 14 residues. J lost 3 bases, V lost 4 bases, and 5 bases had no gene match. Here the CDR3 DNA reads TGTGCCAGCAGTTCCCCGACAGGGTACACTGAAGCTTTCTTT. It is translated as CASSSPTGYTEAFF.

The V gene is TRBV11-2, the J gene TRBJ2-2, with TRBD2 matching over 7 bases. The CDR3 extends over 16 amino acids. The germline gives CDR1 SGHAT, CDR2 FQNNGV. J lost 4 bases, V lost 5 bases, and 10 bases had no gene match. CDR3 DNA sequence: TGTGCCAGCAGCCCTAGGGGAGGGAGGGCCACCGGGGAGCTGTTTTTT. Amino acids: CASSPRGGRATGELFF.

The rearrangement uses TRBV4-3 and TRBJ2-5; D perhaps matches TRBD2 (7 bases). Germline V CDR1 and CDR2: LGHNA, YSLEER. This CDR3 is built from 15 residues. V lost 3 bases to trimming and J lost 6 bases, with 17 bases between them. DNA of the CDR3: TGCGCCAGCAGCCACTCTCCCGGCGGGGGCAAGACCCAGTACTTC. Translation: CASSHSPGGGKTQYF.

A single count supports this clone. The chain employs TRBV6-6 and TRBJ1-5, with TRBD1 matching over 8 bases. CDR1 is MNHNY, CDR2 SVGAGI, per germline (reference sequence). With V trimmed by 7 bases and J by 3 bases, 2 bases remained unmatched. The CDR3 loop spans 13 amino acids. CDR3 nucleotide sequence: TGTGCCAGCAAGGACAGGGACAATCAGCCCCAGCATTTT. This sequence encodes CASKDRDNQPQHF.

The chain uses TRBV28 and TRBJ1-5, with D possibly being TRBD1 (5 bases). The CDR3 covers 13 residues. Trimming took 5 bases from V and 6 from J, leaving 11 bases between them. Germline V gene data show CDR1 as MDHEN and CDR2 as SYDVKM. The CDR3, as DNA: TGTGCCAGCAGTAAAATCGGGGGTCAGCCCCAGCATTTT. As protein: CASSKIGGQPQHF. Together with reference TRBV28 and TRBJ1-5, the CDR3 gives the full variable domain: DVKVTQSSRYLVKRTGEKVFLECVQDMDHENMFWYRQDPGLGLRLIYFSYDVKMKEKGDIPEGYSVSREKKERFSLILESASTNQTSMYLCASSKIGGQPQHFGDGTRLSIL.

CDR3 amino acids: CASSDRRGSGNTIYF. The CDR3 bases are TGTGCCAGCAGCGATCGGAGAGGGTCTGGAAACACCATATATTTT. This chain joins TRBV7-3 and TRBJ1-3; D remains ambiguous. Germline CDR1 and CDR2: SGHTA and FQGTGA. Trimming pared 5 bases from V and 1 base from J, leaving 12 bases between. CDR3 size: 15 residues.

V and J are TRBV4-2 and TRBJ2-3, with a possible D match to TRBD2 (5 bases). V was pared by 4 bases and J by 1 base, with 18 bases between. The CDR3 is 17 amino acids. CDR1 LGHNA and CDR2 YNFKEQ come from the germline V gene. The CDR3: CASSPRSAWGGTDTQYF. DNA of the CDR3: TGTGCCAGCAGCCCCCGCTCCGCGTGGGGAGGCACAGATACGCAGTATTTT.

V and J are TRBV7-3 and TRBJ1-1; 7 bases agree with TRBD1. Germline CDR1 and CDR2: SGHTA and FQGTGA. The CDR3 extends over 13 amino acids. The V and J ends lost 5 bases and 7 bases, in that order; junction bases with no gene match: 7. CDR3 in DNA: TGTGCCAGCAGCCCGCATCGGGACAGTGAAGCTTTCTTT. Protein product: CASSPHRDSEAFF.

V gene TRBV7-2 combines with J gene TRBJ2-3, with 10 bases matching TRBD2. CDR1 is SGHTA and CDR2 is FQGNSA in the germline V gene. The CDR3 loop spans 18 amino acids. Trimming took 1 base from V and 7 from J; bases not matched to a gene: 14. The CDR3 nucleotides read TGTGCCAGCAGCTTAGGTTCCCTAGCGGGGGCGTCCATCCATACGCAGTATTTT. It encodes CASSLGSLAGASIHTQYF.

This chain uses TRBV29-1 with TRBJ2-5; a possible D gene is TRBD1 (5 bases). The CDR3 has 11 amino acids. Trimming removed 6 bases from V and 5 bases from J, with 10 bases in between. Germline V gene lookup returns CDR1 SQVTM and CDR2 ANQGSEA. CDR3: CSVTKGETQYF. The CDR3 region has the DNA TGCAGCGTCACGAAGGGGGAGACCCAGTACTTC.

CDR3 DNA sequence: TGCGCCAGCAGCAACTCGGGACAGGGCTACGAGCAGTACTTC. The encoded protein is CASSNSGQGYEQYF. The chain links TRBV5-1 to TRBJ2-7, with 9 bases lining up with TRBD1. The germline V gene has CDR1 SGHRS and CDR2 YFSETQ. The CDR3 length is 14 residues. V lost 4 bases, J lost 3 bases, and 5 bases stayed unmatched.

This clone was detected only a few times. CDR3 bases: TGTGCCATCAGGAGACAGGGGACAGATACGCAGTATTTT. It encodes CAIRRQGTDTQYF. The chain is built from TRBV10-3 and TRBJ2-3; 8 nucleotides match TRBD1. The CDR3 is 13 amino acids. The germline CDR1 and CDR2 sequences are ENHRY and SYGVKD. J lost 3 bases, V lost 6 bases, and 2 bases had no gene match.

The rearrangement joins TRBV9 to TRBJ1-5; the D gene is possibly TRBD1 (5 bases). V was pared by 10 bases and J by 0 bases, with 20 bases between. Per germline, CDR1 SGDLS and CDR2 YYNGEE. This CDR3 comprises 16 residues. CDR3 protein: CAPLTGQGYSNQPQHF. CDR3 nucleotide sequence: TGTGCCCCCCTTACTGGTCAGGGTTATAGCAATCAGCCCCAGCATTTT.

This clone was observed a handful of times. This chain links TRBV5-1 with TRBJ1-1; possibly TRBD1 for D (6 bases). V lost 0 bases and J 11 bases, leaving 11 bases between the germline ends. In germline, CDR1 is SGHRS, CDR2 YFSETQ. This CDR3 contains 12 residues. The CDR3 sequence is CASSLETGAAFF. Written as DNA, the CDR3 is TGCGCCAGCAGCTTGGAGACAGGAGCGGCTTTCTTT. The full variable domain, rest sourced from reference TRBV5-1 and TRBJ1-1, is KAGVTQTPRYLIKTRGQQVTLSCSPISGHRSVSWYQQTPGQGLQFLFEYFSETQRNKGNFPGRFSGRQFSNSRSEMNVSTLELGDSALYLCASSLETGAAFFGQGTRLTVV.

There are a few counts of this clone. The chain has TRBV18 and TRBJ1-5, with D maybe TRBD1 (5 bases). Germline V lookup: CDR1 KGHSH, CDR2 LQKENI. There are 17 residues in the CDR3. Trimming stripped 2 bases from V and 2 bases from J, with 16 bases between. This CDR3 is CASSPSGGVVGNQPQHF. In DNA form, the CDR3 reads TGTGCCAGCTCACCATCCGGGGGGGTTGTAGGCAATCAGCCCCAGCATTTT.

CDR3 coding DNA: TGTGCCAGCGGGGTTACAGGGAGCTCCTATAATTCACCCCTCCACTTT. Translated, it gives CASGVTGSSYNSPLHF. The chain carries TRBV27 and TRBJ1-6; weak D call: TRBD1 (6 bases). Germline CDR1 is MNHEY and CDR2 is SMNVEV (reference sequence). The CDR3 is made up of 16 amino acids. V lost 8 bases and J lost 0, with 14 bases in between.

The chain carries TRBV5-6 and TRBJ2-1; no reliable D call. Trimming took off 0 bases at V and 9 bases at J, with 13 bases between the two ends. Germline V gene sequence: CDR1 SGHDT, CDR2 YYEEEE. This CDR3 region has 14 residues. The CDR3 DNA follows: TGTGCCAGCAGCTTGGGCCCTAGGCAAGGTGAGCAGTTCTTC. Translation: CASSLGPRQGEQFF. The complete variable domain, with remaining parts taken from reference TRBV5-6 and TRBJ2-1, reads DAGVTQSPTHLIKTRGQQVTLRCSPKSGHDTVSWYQQALGQGPQFIFQYYEEEERQRGNFPDRFSGHQFPNYSSELNVNALLLGDSALYLCASSLGPRQGEQFFGPGTRLTVL.

This chain links TRBV5-1 with TRBJ1-4; D is possibly TRBD1 (5 bases). The CDR3 sequence is 14 residues long. Germline CDR1 reads SGHRS; CDR2 reads YFSETQ. V was clipped by 4 bases and J by 2 bases, with 9 bases between them. The CDR3 here is CASSQSGTNEKLFF. In DNA form, the CDR3 reads TGCGCCAGCAGCCAGTCAGGGACTAATGAAAAACTGTTTTTT.

The chain links TRBV5-1 to TRBJ2-2, with no clear D. Germline V gene lookup returns CDR1 SGHRS and CDR2 YFSETQ. Trimming stripped 2 bases from V and 0 bases from J, with 17 bases between. This CDR3 spans 18 amino acids. CDR3 sequence: CASSFGLWSVSNTGELFF. In DNA form, the CDR3 reads TGCGCCAGCAGCTTTGGGCTCTGGTCGGTTTCGAACACCGGGGAGCTGTTTTTT.

The chain combines TRBV29-1 with TRBJ2-3; D is perhaps TRBD1 (6 bases). The germline gives CDR1 SQVTM, CDR2 ANQGSEA. Trimming left V 7 bases short and J 6 bases short, with 17 bases between. The CDR3 totals 13 residues. CDR3 in DNA: TGCAGCGCTGGGACAAGGACCAAGGATACGCAGTATTTT. It yields the protein CSAGTRTKDTQYF.

This clone was picked up a small number of times. The V call is TRBV4-2, the J call TRBJ2-1; 7 nucleotides match TRBD2. CDR1 and CDR2 from the germline V gene are LGHNA and YNFKEQ. Germline trimming cut 0 bases from V and 6 bases from J; bases unmatched to any gene: 11. The CDR3 extends over 17 amino acids. The CDR3 bases are TGTGCCAGCAGCCAAGAATGGGCGGGGGTCCGTGTCAATGAGCAGTTCTTC. This translates into CASSQEWAGVRVNEQFF.

V is TRBV9 and J is TRBJ2-3; possibly TRBD2 for D (5 bases). CDR1 and CDR2 (germline): SGDLS, YYNGEE. V lost 4 bases, J lost 0 bases, and 12 bases lay in between. The CDR3 sequence is 15 residues long. The CDR3 region is CASSSGVSSTDTQYF. The DNA for the CDR3 is TGTGCCAGCAGCTCCGGGGTTAGCAGCACAGATACGCAGTATTTT. The whole variable domain, filled in from reference TRBV9 and TRBJ2-3, reads DSGVTQTPKHLITATGQRVTLRCSPRSGDLSVYWYQQSLDQGLQFLIQYYNGEERAKGNILERFSAQQFPDLHSELNLSSLELGDSALYFCASSSGVSSTDTQYFGPGTRLTVL.

The rearrangement joins TRBV28 to TRBJ2-2; tentatively, D is TRBD2 (6 bases). Germline assignment: CDR1 MDHEN and CDR2 SYDVKM. Trimming shortened V by 4 bases and J by 6 bases, and 15 bases separated the two germline ends. The CDR3 spans 15 residues. The CDR3 protein is CASSSAGLGAGELFF. DNA of the CDR3: TGTGCCAGCAGTTCGGCGGGGCTAGGTGCCGGGGAGCTGTTTTTT. Based on the CDR3 plus reference TRBV28 and TRBJ2-2, the full variable domain is DVKVTQSSRYLVKRTGEKVFLECVQDMDHENMFWYRQDPGLGLRLIYFSYDVKMKEKGDIPEGYSVSREKKERFSLILESASTNQTSMYLCASSSAGLGAGELFFGEGSRLTVL.

DNA for the CDR3: TGTGCCAGCAGCTTGGGAACTAGCGGTTACAATGAGCAGTTCTTC. As protein: CASSLGTSGYNEQFF. This chain links TRBV5-4 with TRBJ2-1; 8 positions agree with TRBD2. The V segment lost 0 bases and the J segment 4 bases; nucleotides outside the gene matches: 3. Looked up from germline, CDR1 is SGHNT and CDR2 is YYREEE (reference sequence). This CDR3 has 15 amino acids.

CDR3 sequence: CASSSERVNEKLFF. In DNA form, the CDR3 reads TGCGCCAGCAGCAGCGAAAGAGTAAATGAAAAACTGTTTTTT. The J gene is TRBJ1-4, the V gene TRBV5-1; D gene unclear. V was shortened by 4 bases and J by 5 bases, with 12 bases between the two germline ends. The CDR3 covers 14 residues. Germline V gives CDR1 SGHRS, CDR2 YFSETQ.

This chain uses TRBV11-2 with TRBJ1-6; D is uncertain. The CDR3 runs 14 residues. Germline-derived CDR1 and CDR2 are SGHAT and FQNNGV. V was clipped by 2 bases and J by 10 bases, with 12 bases between them. The CDR3 DNA is TGTGCCAGCAGCTTACCTAGCCTCCGGTCACCCCTCCACTTT. It codes for CASSLPSLRSPLHF.

The chain uses TRBV29-1 and TRBJ1-1; tentatively, D is TRBD1 (5 bases). The length of the CDR3 is 11 residues. Germline V CDR1 and CDR2: SQVTM, ANQGSEA. V lost 6 bases, J lost 6 bases, and 11 bases lay in between. The DNA for the CDR3 is TGCAGCGTGTCTCAGGGCTCTGAAGCTTTCTTT. It specifies CSVSQGSEAFF.

The V gene is TRBV27, the J gene TRBJ2-3, with D hard to call. Germline V gene lookup returns CDR1 MNHEY and CDR2 SMNVEV (reference sequence). This CDR3 has 14 amino acids. V shed 3 bases and J shed 0 bases, with 7 bases lying between them. The CDR3 sequence: CASSFSTSTDTQYF. In nucleotides, the CDR3 is TGTGCCAGCAGTTTTAGCACTAGCACAGATACGCAGTATTTT.

J is TRBJ2-7 and V is TRBV7-2, with D possibly matching TRBD1 (6 bases). This CDR3 comprises 15 residues. V lost 5 bases, J lost 2 bases, and 16 bases lay in between. In germline, CDR1 is SGHTA, CDR2 FQGNSA. The CDR3 DNA reads as TGTGCCAGCAGCGCGTCCGGGACACAAGCCTACGAGCAGTACTTC. It codes for CASSASGTQAYEQYF. Full variable domain (rest looked up from reference TRBV7-2 and TRBJ2-7): GAGVSQSPSNKVTEKGKDVELRCDPISGHTALYWYRQSLGQGLEFLIYFQGNSAPDKSGLPSDRFSAERTGGSVSTLTIQRTQQEDSAVYLCASSASGTQAYEQYFGPGTRLTVT.